This TCR beta chain was obtained from a study of human T cells and chemical hapten exposure. In the study overall: Minor volume differences among pooled libraries chiefly drove per-sample TCR yield variation.

CDR1 is MNHNS, CDR2 SASEGT, per germline. The CDR3 length is 15 residues. The V segment lost 4 bases and the J segment 8 bases; nucleotides outside the gene matches: 10. This clonotype was counted a few times. Library construction involved attaching unique molecular identifiers to individual cDNA molecules, which allowed quantitative, reproducible TCR counting. Using its own MiXCR run on the 5' RACE reads, TCRdb lists one record per CDR3 protein. This sample has 65,000 to 95,000 distinct CDR3 sequences, with roughly 8% found just once. Total RNA was extracted from unfractionated whole blood. This receptor was obtained from a male donor in good health. This sequence joins TRBV6-1 and TRBJ2-1, with 8 bases matching TRBD2. The CDR3 spells CASSAPGLGIDEQFF. The CDR3 coding sequence is TGTGCCAGCAGTGCCCCGGGACTAGGTATAGATGAGCAGTTCTTC.